The entry below describes one T cell receptor (beta chain). This record comes from a study of blood T cell repertoires in COVID-19. Study summary: Both acute and convalescent COVID-19 samples were obtained from the United States, Italy and Spain. PBMCs, B-cell-depleted T cells, or T cells were the source of the cDNA or gDNA that made up the material.

Only in-frame clones appear in the TCRdb table, and some are missing; sequencing was by immunoSEQ multiplex PCR. The sample includes around 320,000 clones, 85% to 90% of them seen just once. Enrollment of patients from Seattle took place during active infection, with longitudinal follow-up. CDR3 length: 11 amino acids. With V trimmed by 9 bases and J by 8 bases, 3 bases remained unmatched. Germline loops: CDR1 KGHDR, CDR2 SFDVKD. The chain carries TRBV24-1 and TRBJ2-1; the match to TRBD1 covers 7 bases. Input material: peripheral blood. This receptor was obtained from a young woman with COVID-19, enrolled during active disease. CDR3 in amino acids: CATYGQDEQFF. The CDR3 DNA reads TGTGCCACCTACGGACAGGATGAGCAGTTCTTC.